This T cell receptor (beta chain) emerged from a study of cytotoxic CD8 clonotypes in ibrutinib-treated CLL. As for the study in general: Response specimens were obtained following a median treatment duration of roughly 12 months, with a range of 6 to 36.

The length of the CDR3 is 15 residues. Germline V gives CDR1 MDHEN, CDR2 SYDVKM. Trimming removed 5 bases from V and 2 bases from J; junction bases left unmatched: 8. By frequency in the sample, this clone is medium-sized. No antigen is known for it. A 1 in 200,000 to 1 in 1 million T cell depth was the sequencing target. The method was immunoSEQ multiplex PCR; TCRdb's version includes in-frame clones alone and lacks a portion of them. Of tens of thousands of clones in the sample, approximately 57% were seen once. Study results and limitations: Patients with sustained remission and those progressing were sampled at differing times.

This sample comprised PBMCs, obtained before ibrutinib treatment. This clonotype originated in a human donor with chronic lymphocytic leukemia. This chain connects TRBV28 to TRBJ2-7; 8 bases align to TRBD2. The CDR3 nucleotides are TGTGCCAGCAGTCCGACTAGCGAGAAAACCTACGAGCAGTACTTC. Encoded protein: CASSPTSEKTYEQYF.